What follows describes a single T cell receptor beta chain. Random hexamers were used to reverse transcribe roughly 0.45 to 1 ug of RNA. By means of immunoSEQ multiplex PCR, TCR beta CDR3 spanning 54 Vbeta and 13 Jbeta underwent amplification. TCRdb processed the immunoSEQ multiplex PCR reads anew with MiXCR; each CDR3 protein has one entry. The sample gives about 290,000 distinct CDR3 sequences, 75% to 85% of which show up once; around 0.21% is in the top ten. This specimen comes from a study of CD8 T cells in Susac syndrome. Sequencing of TCR beta was carried out in blood CD8+ and CD4+ T cells. Multiple sclerosis controls were treatment-naive patients with stable or active relapsing-remitting disease. Through negative isolation, CD4+ and CD8+ T cells were obtained, while TEMRA cells were enriched using FACS. CDR1 and CDR2 from the germline V gene are MNHNS and SASEGT. This CDR3 is built from 15 residues. V lost 0 bases to trimming and J lost 3 bases, with 8 bases between them.

This TCR derives from a human donor with multiple sclerosis. Sequencing was performed on CD8+ T cells from PBMCs. The gene calls are TRBV6-1 and TRBJ2-2; maybe TRBD2 (6 bases). This chain's CDR3 is CASSEASGHTGELFF. The CDR3 DNA reads as TGTGCCAGCAGTGAAGCGAGCGGGCACACCGGGGAGCTGTTTTTT.